These T cell receptor beta chains were read from a single sample in a study of CXCR3-negative and CXCR3-positive naive CD8 T cells. TCRdb reprocessed the 5' RACE reads, with one entry per CDR3 protein and no DNA. The table lists 150,000 to 180,000 distinct CDR3 sequences. Input material: naive CXCR3+ CD8+ T cells from blood. The receptors stem from a human donor in good health. Some clones in this sample may be carry-over from other donors' samples. Both conserved end residues are part of each CDR3.

V: TRBV12-3/TRBV12-4
J: TRBJ2-1
length: 23
CDR3: CASSSRDTGYAKLAGGFYNEQFF

V: TRBV28
J: TRBJ2-4
length: 16
CDR3: CASSLWAGLAKNIQYF

V: TRBV20-1
J: TRBJ2-6
length: 14
CDR3: CSANGVSGANVLTF

V: TRBV7-9
J: TRBJ1-1
length: 14
CDR3: CASSFGGMGTEAFF

V: TRBV27
J: TRBJ2-3
length: 16
CDR3: CASRRTSGWSTDTQYF

V: TRBV6-6
J: TRBJ1-1
length: 15
CDR3: CASSYLLGANTEAFF

V: TRBV29-1
J: TRBJ2-1
length: 13
CDR3: CSVAEYGTNEQFF

V: TRBV28
J: TRBJ2-7
length: 17
CDR3: CASSWSRSGGSYYEQYF

V: TRBV12-3/TRBV12-4
J: TRBJ2-1
length: 14
CDR3: CASSLLGGYNEQFF

V: TRBV12-3/TRBV12-4
J: TRBJ1-1
length: 12
CDR3: CASSLSLTEAFF

V: TRBV7-6
J: TRBJ1-1
length: 13
CDR3: CASSPRGQCEAFF

V: TRBV28
J: TRBJ2-7
length: 14
CDR3: CASSRGGSSYEQYF

V: TRBV7-2
J: TRBJ1-5
length: 15
CDR3: CASSLIGDSNQPQHF

V: TRBV29-1
J: TRBJ2-2
length: 12
CDR3: CSVESSDGELFF

V: TRBV28
J: TRBJ2-3
length: 16
CDR3: CASSPPGQMNTDTQYF